The following is a TCR beta chain sequence with its context. Its antigen is as yet unknown. V dropped 3 bases and J dropped 7 bases, with 7 bases sitting between them. This CDR3 region has 11 residues. CDR1 and CDR2 from the germline V gene are KGHSH and LQKENI. This table comes from immunoSEQ multiplex PCR, and its TCRdb copy is limited to in-frame clones, with some not included. In the table there are approximately 480,000 clones, roughly 85% of which are singletons. The treatment denotes: 19 received Ad26.COV2.S at low or high dose, single or two shots; about five received placebo; per-sample allocation not given. Samples analyzed were those drawn on day 63 after the first vaccine or placebo injection. The individual, an adult aged 18-55 years, was a donor in Boston. These data come from a study of Ad26.COV2.S vaccination and SARS-CoV-2 variants. Across the whole study: The donor was enrolled in the Ad26.COV2.S arm of the COV1001 trial. Study-wide findings and caveats: Higher spike-specific TCR breadth was found in vaccine recipients than in placebo recipients.

The chain joins TRBV18 to TRBJ2-7; D remains unclear. The specimen comprised peripheral blood, sampled in a trial of Ad26.COV2.S vaccine versus placebo. The clonotype was recovered from a person aged 18-60 years who received the Ad26.COV2.S COVID-19 vaccine or a placebo. The CDR3 DNA is TGTGCCAGCTCACCGGAAGGGGAGCAGTACTTC. This gives the protein CASSPEGEQYF.